This T cell receptor (beta chain) was found in a study of T cell clones after liver transplantation (dated by TCRdb to between 2018 and 2020). At the level of the whole study: Samples were obtained from ITN030ST, a randomized trial in which withdrawal of immunosuppression was attempted within 2 years of liver transplantation. Blood samples were collected pre-transplant, then pre-randomization ahead of withdrawal, and finally post-randomization once withdrawal had either been completed or failed. A cohort of 8 liver transplant recipients was studied, of whom 3 were classified as tolerant and 5 as non-tolerant. As an antigen-independent comparator for donor-reactive sequences, third party-reactive TCRbeta sequences were also identified from pre-transplant MLRs. Tolerance meant complete immunosuppression withdrawal for at least one year without liver enzymes rising beyond twice the upper limit of normal. No induction therapy was given to the subjects, and standard immunosuppression was administered until randomization at 12-24 months post-transplant. Donor-reactive T cell clones were identified by TCRbeta sequencing after a pre-transplant mixed lymphocyte reaction and then tracked in post-transplant blood. Of the eight recipients, a few were HCV-positive, while the remaining recipients had been transplanted for non-autoimmune, non-viral indications.

This clone is deemed hyperexpanded (1% or more). No antigen is known for it. Base qualities are missing; no much larger clone stands one base away. Unstimulated PBMCs, after thawing, were stained for CD3, CD4 and CD8 and then FACS-sorted into CD3+CD4+ and CD3+CD8+ populations. Randomization to immunosuppression withdrawal applied to every one of the 8 studied subjects. The Qiagen DNeasy Blood and Tissue Kit was used to isolate genomic DNA. Sequences SGHRS (CDR1) and YFSETQ (CDR2) are obtained from the germline V gene. V has 4 bases trimmed and J has 3 bases trimmed; junction bases matching no gene number 7. Including cysteine and phenylalanine, the CDR3 has 14 amino acids. Here the CDR3 DNA is all that survives: 42 bases in frame from base 1. Study-wide findings and limitations: Because no allograft tissue specimens were available, donor-reactive T cells may have migrated into the graft instead of being deleted. Once repertoire turnover was taken into account, donor-reactive detection showed a significant reduction for CD4 in 7 of 8 subjects and for CD8 in 8 of 8. Low numbers of available donor cells limited the measurable donor-reactive repertoire in two subjects. In 5 of 8 subjects, circulating donor-reactive CD4 TCRbeta sequences decreased significantly after transplant, regardless of tolerance or HCV status. Because of small, heterogeneous patient numbers and non-standardized post-transplant time points, the conclusions were only preliminary. The decline in donor-reactive sequences exceeded the decline in third party-reactive sequences, suggesting partial antigen-specific deletion that was unrelated to withdrawal success.

High-throughput TCRbeta CDR3 sequencing of frozen genomic DNA was performed by immunoSEQ, with PCR amplification, mapping, bias correction and internal controls included. In the paper's pipeline: Productive rearrangements were kept, and unique TCRbeta sequences were defined by CDR3 nucleotide sequence plus V and J gene. For classification of a sequence as donor-reactive, at least 5-fold expansion in CFSE-low cells relative to unstimulated pre-transplant cells and a frequency of at least 0.01% were required. Per-subject minimum frequency thresholds, based on the lowest-template unstimulated sample, ensured at least 90% detection power. Jensen-Shannon divergence between the top 1000 TCRbeta sequences post- versus pre-transplant served as the measure of repertoire turnover. Changes in detection of donor-reactive sequences were assessed with two-sided Fisher's exact tests. TCRdb carries this immuneACCESS record with in-frame sequences only. Its versions omit some clonotypes, under half of them owing to an unresolved V gene in the studies checked, with the rest unexplained. V and J calls and clone size are those listed in that table; D and trimming were worked out from the DNA. Across this sample there are some 12,000 clones, with 70% to 85% seen only once. The ten biggest clones cover 30% to 40% of the sample.

This receptor was taken from a human patient who received a liver transplant. Following a transplant, some T lymphocytes may have been derived from the graft donor. This sequence uses TRBV5-1 and TRBJ2-7, with TRBD2 identical over 7 junction bases. Here the sequenced sample was CD8+ T cells from blood, taken at the 22-month timepoint. The nucleotides read TGCGCCAGCAGCATCGGGACTACTTACTACGAGCAGTACTTC. It translates to CASSIGTTYYEQYF.